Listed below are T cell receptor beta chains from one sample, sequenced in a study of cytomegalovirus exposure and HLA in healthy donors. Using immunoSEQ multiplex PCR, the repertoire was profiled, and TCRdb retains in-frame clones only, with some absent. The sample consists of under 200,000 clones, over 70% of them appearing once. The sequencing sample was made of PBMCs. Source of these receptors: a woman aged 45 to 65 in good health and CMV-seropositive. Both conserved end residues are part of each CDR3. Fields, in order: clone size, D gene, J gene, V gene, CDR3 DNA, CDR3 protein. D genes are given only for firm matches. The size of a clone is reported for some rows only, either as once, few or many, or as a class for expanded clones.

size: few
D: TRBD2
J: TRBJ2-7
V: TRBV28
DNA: TGTGCCAGCAGTTCGGGGGGGACATCGGTTAAATACGAGCAGTACTTC
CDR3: CASSSGGTSVKYEQYF

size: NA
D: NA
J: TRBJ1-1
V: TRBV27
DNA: TGTGCCAGCAGTTTATATAGGGGCACTGAAGCTTTCTTT
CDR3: CASSLYRGTEAFF

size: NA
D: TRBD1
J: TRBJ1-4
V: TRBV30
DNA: TGTGCCTGGGCACGACAGGGGAGTGAAAAACTGTTTTTT
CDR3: CAWARQGSEKLFF

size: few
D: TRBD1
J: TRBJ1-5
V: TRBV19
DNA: TGTGCCAGTAGATTGGGACAGGGATTTCAGCCCCAGCATTTT
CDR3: CASRLGQGFQPQHF

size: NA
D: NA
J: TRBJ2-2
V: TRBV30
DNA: TGTGCCTGGAGTGTAGGGGCGGGGGAGCTGTTTTTT
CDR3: CAWSVGAGELFF

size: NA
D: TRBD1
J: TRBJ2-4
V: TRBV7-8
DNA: TGTGCCAGCAGCCCTCGACAGGGGTTAGGCAAAAACATTCAGTACTTC
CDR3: CASSPRQGLGKNIQYF

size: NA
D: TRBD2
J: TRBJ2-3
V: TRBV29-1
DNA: TGCAGCGTTGACCCTAGGACTAGTTCAGTGGCAGATACGCAGTATTTT
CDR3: CSVDPRTSSVADTQYF

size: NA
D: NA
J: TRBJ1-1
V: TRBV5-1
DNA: TGCGCCAGCAGTGACCAGGGAGGCACTGAAGCTTTCTTT
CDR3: CASSDQGGTEAFF

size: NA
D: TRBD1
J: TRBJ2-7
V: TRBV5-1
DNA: TGCGCCAGCAGCTTGGATGGACAGGGGACCTACGAGCAGTACTTC
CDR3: CASSLDGQGTYEQYF

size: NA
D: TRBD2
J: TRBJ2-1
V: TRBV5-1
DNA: TGCGCCAGCAGCTTAGACGGGGGGGCAGGCAATGAGCAGTTCTTC
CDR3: CASSLDGGAGNEQFF

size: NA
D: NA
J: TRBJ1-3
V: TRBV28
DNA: TGTGCCAGCAGCCCACCCCGGCCGGGATCGAGCTCTGGAAACACCATATATTTT
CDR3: CASSPPRPGSSSGNTIYF

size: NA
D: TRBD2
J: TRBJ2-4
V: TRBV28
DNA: TGTGCCAGCAGTTTGAGGAGCGGGAGGGCCGGGAGCATTCAGTACTTC
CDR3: CASSLRSGRAGSIQYF

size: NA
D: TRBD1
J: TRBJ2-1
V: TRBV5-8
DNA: TGTGCCAGCAGCCGGGACAGTCAGAATGAGCAGTTCTTC
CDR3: CASSRDSQNEQFF

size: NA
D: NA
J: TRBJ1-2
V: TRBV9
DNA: TGTGCCAGCAGTGCGGGGGTGGGCGGTTTTTATGGCTACACCTTC
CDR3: CASSAGVGGFYGYTF

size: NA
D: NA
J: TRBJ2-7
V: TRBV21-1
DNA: TGTGCCAGCAGCAAAGTGGGCGGCGAGGGGGCCTCCTACGAGCAGTACTTC
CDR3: CASSKVGGEGASYEQYF

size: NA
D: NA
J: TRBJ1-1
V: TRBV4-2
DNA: TGTGCCAGCAGCCAAGATCACAGCGGCGCCGGGGGTACTGAAGCTTTCTTT
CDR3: CASSQDHSGAGGTEAFF

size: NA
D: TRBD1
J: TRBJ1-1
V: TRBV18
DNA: TGTGCCAGCTCGGAGCAAGGACAGGGGATGGGAGACACTGAAGCTTTCTTT
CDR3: CASSEQGQGMGDTEAFF

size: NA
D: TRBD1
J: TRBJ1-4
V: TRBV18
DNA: TGTGCCAGCTCACGGACAGGGGCAACTAATGAAAAACTGTTTTTT
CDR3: CASSRTGATNEKLFF

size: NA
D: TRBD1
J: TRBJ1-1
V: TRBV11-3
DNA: TGTGCCAGCAGTACAGGGGGCGGTGAAGCTTTCTTT
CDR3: CASSTGGGEAFF

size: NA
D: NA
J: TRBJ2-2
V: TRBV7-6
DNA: TGTGCCAGCAGCTTTGTAGGGGGGAACACCGGGGAGCTGTTTTTT
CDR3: CASSFVGGNTGELFF

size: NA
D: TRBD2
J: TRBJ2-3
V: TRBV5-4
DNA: TGTGCCAGCAGCTCGGGACTAGCGGCGGCAGATACGCAGTATTTT
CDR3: CASSSGLAAADTQYF

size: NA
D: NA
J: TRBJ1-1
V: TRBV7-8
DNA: TGTGCCAGCAGCCCCCAGAGGGCCGACCCTTGGAACACTGAAGCTTTCTTT
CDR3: CASSPQRADPWNTEAFF

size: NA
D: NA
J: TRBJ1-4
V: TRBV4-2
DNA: TGTGCCAGCAGCCAAGCTCGGGGAGTCCAGATGGAAAAACTGTTTTTT
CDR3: CASSQARGVQMEKLFF

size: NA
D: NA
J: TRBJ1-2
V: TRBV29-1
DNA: TGCAGCGTCCATACCCCAGGGGCGGAAGGCTACACCTTC
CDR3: CSVHTPGAEGYTF

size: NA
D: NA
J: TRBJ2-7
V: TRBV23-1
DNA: TGCGCCAGCAGTCAACGGGGACACCTCTCCGAGCAGTACTTC
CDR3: CASSQRGHLSEQYF

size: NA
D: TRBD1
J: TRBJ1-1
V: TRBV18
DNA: TGTGCCAGCTCACCACCGACAGGGGGCATGAACACTGAAGCTTTCTTT
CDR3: CASSPPTGGMNTEAFF

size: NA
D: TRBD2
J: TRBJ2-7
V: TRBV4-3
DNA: TGCGCCAGCAGCCAAGGGCTAGCGGGCCCCTACGAGCAGTACTTC
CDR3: CASSQGLAGPYEQYF

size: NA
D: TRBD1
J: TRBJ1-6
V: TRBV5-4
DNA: TGTGCCAGCAGCGCTAGCCGGGACAGCGATAATTCACCCCTCCACTTT
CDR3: CASSASRDSDNSPLHF

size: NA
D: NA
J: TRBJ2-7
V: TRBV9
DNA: TGTGCCAGCAGCGTAGGTTTGGGCGGCGGGGACTACGAGCAGTACTTC
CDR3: CASSVGLGGGDYEQYF

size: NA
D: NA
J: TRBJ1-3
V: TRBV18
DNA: TGTGCCAGCTCACCGGGTGGAGGAGGAAACACCATATATTTT
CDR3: CASSPGGGGNTIYF

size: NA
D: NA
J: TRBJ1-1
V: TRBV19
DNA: TGTGCCGTCGGGGTCCCCACTGAAGCTTTCTTT
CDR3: CAVGVPTEAFF

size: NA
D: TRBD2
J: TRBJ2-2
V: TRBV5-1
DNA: TGCGCCAGCAGCTTGGAGGGGGGACTAGCGGGAGGAGACGCCGGGGAGCTGTTTTTT
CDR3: CASSLEGGLAGGDAGELFF

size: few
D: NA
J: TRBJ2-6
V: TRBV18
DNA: TGTGCCAGCTCACCAGTACAGGACTCTGGGGCCAACGTCCTGACTTTC
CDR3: CASSPVQDSGANVLTF

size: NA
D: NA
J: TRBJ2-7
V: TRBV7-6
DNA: TGTGCCAGCAGCTTAGAGAGGAACGGCGAGCAGTACTTC
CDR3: CASSLERNGEQYF

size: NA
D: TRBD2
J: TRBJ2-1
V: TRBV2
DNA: TGTGCCAGCAGGGGCGGGACTACCCATTCCTACAATGAGCAGTTCTTC
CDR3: CASRGGTTHSYNEQFF

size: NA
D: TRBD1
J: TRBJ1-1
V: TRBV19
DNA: TGTGCCAGTAGTGTCCTTCCGGGACAGCGGAACACTGAAGCTTTCTTT
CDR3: CASSVLPGQRNTEAFF

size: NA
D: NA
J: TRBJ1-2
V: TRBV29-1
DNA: TGCAGCGTTGTGAAAGCCACCTATGGCTACACCTTC
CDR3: CSVVKATYGYTF

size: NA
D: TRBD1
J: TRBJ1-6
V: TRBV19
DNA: TGTGCCAGTAGTACGGGACAGGGGGCGCGTTCACCCCTCCACTTT
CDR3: CASSTGQGARSPLHF

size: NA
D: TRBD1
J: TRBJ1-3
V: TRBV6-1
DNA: TGTGCCAGCAGTGATGACAGGGCGCCCTCCTTCTCTGGAAACACCATATATTTT
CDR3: CASSDDRAPSFSGNTIYF

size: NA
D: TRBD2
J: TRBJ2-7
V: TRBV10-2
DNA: TGCGCCAGCAGTGAAGGAGCAGGGAGGGGTTCCTACGAGCAGTACTTC
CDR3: CASSEGAGRGSYEQYF

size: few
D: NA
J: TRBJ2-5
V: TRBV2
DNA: TGTGCCAGCAGTGAAAGAGGTAGCGAGGGCGCGACCCAGTACTTC
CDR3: CASSERGSEGATQYF

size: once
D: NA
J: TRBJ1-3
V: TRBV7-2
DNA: TGTGCCAGCAGTCCTAATGCCGGAAACACCATATATTTT
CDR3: CASSPNAGNTIYF

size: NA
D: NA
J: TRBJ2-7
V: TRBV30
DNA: TGTGCCTGGAGTTACAGGGTGGGGGAGCAGTACTTC
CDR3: CAWSYRVGEQYF

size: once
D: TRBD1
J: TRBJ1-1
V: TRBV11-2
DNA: TGTGCCAGCAGCTTAGACATTAATAGGAGGGGGCCGAACACTGAAGCTTTCTTT
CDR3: CASSLDINRRGPNTEAFF

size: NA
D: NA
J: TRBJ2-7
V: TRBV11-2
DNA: TGTGCCAGCAGCTCGAAGGGAGATAGCGGTCGCTCCTACGAGCAGTACTTC
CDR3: CASSSKGDSGRSYEQYF

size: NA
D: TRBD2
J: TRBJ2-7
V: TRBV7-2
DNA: TGTGCCAGCAGCCTGGGGGGGGTACTCTCCTACGAGCAGTACTTC
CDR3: CASSLGGVLSYEQYF

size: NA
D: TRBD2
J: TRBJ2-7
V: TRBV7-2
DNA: TGTGCCAGCAGCTTATACCTAGCGGGGGGGCATCGAGAGCAGTACTTC
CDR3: CASSLYLAGGHREQYF

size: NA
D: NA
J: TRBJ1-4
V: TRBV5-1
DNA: TGCGCCAGCAGCTTGGATCGGGGTGAAAAACTGTTTTTT
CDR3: CASSLDRGEKLFF